A single sample is the source of the 3 T cell receptor beta chains below, sequenced in a study of cytotoxic CD8 clonotypes in ibrutinib-treated CLL. The data were produced by immunoSEQ multiplex PCR, yet TCRdb's version contains in-frame clones alone and is incomplete. The sample consists of nearly 300,000 clones, more than 70% of them appearing once. The sample in question was PBMCs, obtained at disease progression, from a patient treated with ibrutinib. These receptors all stem from a human donor with chronic lymphocytic leukemia.

The chain recombines TRBV29-1 with TRBJ1-1, with no clear D. This CDR3 contains 15 residues. The germline V and J ends were trimmed by 4 bases and 1 base, with 16 bases remaining between them. Germline CDR1 reads SQVTM; CDR2 reads ANQGSEA. CDR3 coding DNA: TGCAGCGTTGCGAGGCGTGGCCAGACGAACACTGAAGCTTTCTTT. Translating gives CSVARRGQTNTEAFF.

The chain carries TRBV19 and TRBJ2-2; D possibly corresponds to TRBD1 (5 bases). Trimming pared 5 bases from V and 2 bases from J, leaving 12 bases between. Looked up from germline, CDR1 is LNHDA and CDR2 is SQIVND (reference sequence). The length of the CDR3 is 15 residues. The CDR3 spells CASSRQTANTGELFF. The CDR3 DNA reads TGTGCCAGTAGTCGACAGACAGCCAACACCGGGGAGCTGTTTTTT.

The J gene is TRBJ2-2, the V gene TRBV5-1; TRBD1 is a possible D gene (5 bases). The CDR3 consists of 16 residues. V shed 4 bases and J shed 1 base, with 14 bases lying between them. CDR1 and CDR2 from the germline V gene are SGHRS and YFSETQ. As DNA, the CDR3 is TGCGCCAGCAGCCGTCAGGGTCCCTTGAACACCGGGGAGCTGTTTTTT. Amino acids: CASSRQGPLNTGELFF.